The 2 T cell receptor beta chains below all came from one sample that was sequenced in a study of T cell responses to AZD1222 COVID-19 vaccine listed by TCRdb under 2021. The label giving this sample's time point can be read as: about 28 days (+/-7) after the second vaccine dose. Library prep was done by the immunoSEQ multiplex PCR assay. TCRdb took over this immuneACCESS table, retaining in-frame rearrangements with V and J assigned. Such tables are incomplete; in checked studies, under half of the missing clones stem from an unresolved V gene, and the remainder is unexplained. This sample gives 60,000 to 90,000 clones in total; 80% to 90% of them show up just once. The ten largest make up less than 20% of the sample. Sample: peripheral blood, taken 28 days after the second AZD1222 dose. The receptor set was obtained from an adult who received the AZD1222 COVID-19 vaccine.

J is TRBJ2-5 and V is TRBV5-1, with D possibly being TRBD1 or TRBD2 (5 bases each). The V gene's germline CDR1 is SGHRS and CDR2 YFSETQ. V was cut by 0 bases and J by 1 base, with 10 bases left in between. The CDR3 covers 15 residues. The CDR3 sequence: CASSLGGAPQETQYF. The CDR3 DNA is TGCGCCAGCAGCTTGGGAGGGGCTCCCCAAGAGACCCAGTACTTC. Full variable domain (rest looked up from reference TRBV5-1 and TRBJ2-5): KAGVTQTPRYLIKTRGQQVTLSCSPISGHRSVSWYQQTPGQGLQFLFEYFSETQRNKGNFPGRFSGRQFSNSRSEMNVSTLELGDSALYLCASSLGGAPQETQYFGPGTRLLVL.

This sequence joins TRBV7-8 and TRBJ1-1, with 7 bases aligning to TRBD1. There are 14 residues in the CDR3. Germline values: CDR1 SGHVS, CDR2 FQNEAQ. V lost 6 bases to trimming and J lost 3 bases; unmatched junction nucleotides: 7. This chain's CDR3 is CASSLGQEDTEAFF. The CDR3, as DNA: TGTGCCAGCAGTCTCGGACAGGAGGACACTGAAGCTTTCTTT.